The present T cell receptor beta chain was sequenced within a study of T cell responses to AZD1222 COVID-19 vaccine. With respect to this clone: The target antigen is unknown.

Repertoires were generated with immunoSEQ multiplex PCR, while TCRdb's copy carries only in-frame clones and drops some. Here the sample spans roughly 120,000 clones, approximately 85% being singletons. Regarding the study as a whole: Only 5 or 6 individuals given AZD1222 were seropositive at baseline. Targets within unmutated variant regions were reportedly found for nearly half of spike-specific TCRs. With two AZD1222 doses given, Spike-specific TCR breadth and depth both rose.

Losses at the gene ends were 3 bases for V and 0 bases for J; bases not matched to a gene: 2. The V gene's germline CDR1 is SGHRS and CDR2 YFSETQ. This CDR3 comprises 15 residues. The sample in question was peripheral blood, obtained on day 0 of MenACWY control vaccination. The TCR was taken from an adult in good health. V gene TRBV5-1 combines with J gene TRBJ1-2; 10 nucleotides align to TRBD1. The CDR3 protein is CASSSGTGANYGYTF. CDR3 bases: TGCGCCAGCAGCTCGGGGACAGGGGCTAACTATGGCTACACCTTC.